The 11 T cell receptor beta chains listed next were all sequenced from one sample in a study of cytomegalovirus exposure and HLA in healthy donors. The PCR employed 60 Vbeta primers together with 13 Jbeta primers. Some clones are missing from TCRdb's copy, which holds only in-frame ones; the method was immunoSEQ multiplex PCR. This repertoire comprises about 41,000 clones; its ten largest clones make up 6.2%. The sample was PBMCs. These receptors were taken from a young man in good health and CMV-seronegative.

The V gene is TRBV5-4, the J gene TRBJ2-1; D may be TRBD2 (5 bases). V was cut by 4 bases and J by 6 bases, with 20 bases left in between. Germline V gives CDR1 SGHNT, CDR2 YYREEE (reference sequence). CDR3 length: 16 amino acids. CDR3 sequence: CASSPGSSRALNEQFF. The CDR3 DNA follows: TGTGCCAGCAGCCCAGGCAGCTCGAGGGCCCTCAATGAGCAGTTCTTC. Full variable domain (outside the CDR3, taken from reference TRBV5-4 and TRBJ2-1): ETGVTQSPTHLIKTRGQQVTLRCSSQSGHNTVSWYQQALGQGPQFIFQYYREEENGRGNFPPRFSGLQFPNYSSELNVNALELDDSALYLCASSPGSSRALNEQFFGPGTRLTVL.

CDR3 sequence (DNA): TGTGCCAGCAGCGATTACTGGACAGGGGATGGCTACACCTTC. This codes for CASSDYWTGDGYTF. The genes are TRBV2 and TRBJ1-2; 9 bases match TRBD1. Losses at the gene ends were 6 bases for V and 6 bases for J; bases not matched to a gene: 8. The CDR3 loop spans 14 amino acids. Germline-derived CDR1 and CDR2 are SNHLY and FYNNEI.

The J gene is TRBJ1-5, the V gene TRBV7-3; the D is unclear. The CDR3 runs 15 residues. V was shortened by 9 bases and J by 3 bases, with 18 bases between the two germline ends. Germline V gene data show CDR1 as SGHTA and CDR2 as FQGTGA. CDR3 sequence (DNA): TGTGCCAGATCGGGTCTCCGACGGAACAATCAGCCCCAGCATTTT. Protein sequence: CARSGLRRNNQPQHF.

This chain links TRBV2 with TRBJ2-7; the D gene is possibly TRBD2 (6 bases). V dropped 4 bases and J dropped 3 bases, with 7 bases sitting between them. CDR3 length equals 12 residues. CDR1 and CDR2 (germline): SNHLY, FYNNEI. The CDR3 is CASSVGGYEQYF. DNA of the CDR3: TGTGCCAGCAGTGTGGGGGGCTACGAGCAGTACTTC.

The CDR3 loop is CASSDLGTDTQYF. Here the CDR3 DNA reads TGTGCCAGTAGTGACCTAGGCACAGATACGCAGTATTTT. The chain has TRBV19 and TRBJ2-3; D call uncertain. Germline V gives CDR1 LNHDA, CDR2 SQIVND (reference sequence). V lost 5 bases to trimming and J lost 1 base, with 7 bases between them. CDR3 length equals 13 residues.

The chain carries TRBV30 and TRBJ2-1, with no clear D. Deletions cut 0 bases from V and 9 bases from J, with 9 bases between. The CDR3 consists of 12 residues. Germline V lookup: CDR1 GTSNPN, CDR2 SVGIG (reference sequence). CDR3 coding DNA: TGTGCCTGGAGTGTAGTAGTTGTTGAGCAGTTCTTC. It translates to CAWSVVVVEQFF.

This chain joins TRBV7-9 and TRBJ1-2; no clear D. CDR3 size: 15 residues. CDR1 is SEHNR and CDR2 is FQNEAQ in the germline V gene (reference sequence). The V end lost 1 base, the J end lost 0 bases, and 9 bases lay between the germline ends. CDR3 protein: CASSLVSPANYGYTF. CDR3 nucleotides: TGTGCCAGCAGCTTAGTATCCCCAGCTAACTATGGCTACACCTTC.

The chain combines TRBV6-6 with TRBJ2-4, with D possibly being TRBD1 (5 bases). V lost 2 bases to trimming and J lost 8 bases, with 13 bases between them. Germline values: CDR1 MNHNY, CDR2 SVGAGI (reference sequence). This CDR3 is 14 amino acids long. The chain's CDR3 is CASSYSGVGDIQYF. CDR3 nucleotides: TGTGCCAGCAGTTACAGTGGGGTAGGGGACATTCAGTACTTC.

V usage is TRBV5-1 and J usage is TRBJ1-4; the D gene is possibly TRBD1 (6 bases). The ends were cut back, 0 bases at V and 8 bases at J, with 11 bases in the middle. Germline CDR1 reads SGHRS; CDR2 reads YFSETQ. The CDR3 covers 14 residues. CDR3 protein: CASSLARGKEKLFF. As DNA, the CDR3 is TGCGCCAGCAGCTTGGCCAGGGGAAAGGAAAAACTGTTTTTT.

Concerning this clone: Compared with germline, one end of the junction differs, possibly owing to a read error. The same CDR3 can be traced to other DNA sequences in this sample. The chain combines TRBV11-2 with TRBJ1-6; weak D call: TRBD1 (5 bases). CDR3 length: 17 residues. Germline lookup yields CDR1 SGHAT and CDR2 FQNNGV. CDR3 in DNA: TGTGCCAGCAGCCAGGGACTCCTGAGCTCCTATAATTCACCCCTACACTTT. Translation: CASSQGLLSSYNSPLHF. Filled out from reference TRBV11-2 and TRBJ1-6, the complete variable domain reads EAGVAQSPRYKIIEKRQSVAFWCNPISGHATLYWYQQILGQGPKLLIQFQNNGVVDDSQLPKDRFSAERLKGVDSTLKIQPAKLEDSAVYLCASSQGLLSSYNSPLHFGNGTRLTVT.

The chain combines TRBV5-1 with TRBJ2-3, with D perhaps matching TRBD2 (6 bases). The CDR3 is made up of 15 amino acids. Per the germline V gene, CDR1 is SGHRS and CDR2 is YFSETQ. V was trimmed by 0 bases and J by 0 bases, leaving 8 bases between them. CDR3 coding DNA: TGCGCCAGCAGCTTGGTTGGGACTAGCACAGATACGCAGTATTTT. Translated, it gives CASSLVGTSTDTQYF.